The present T cell receptor beta chain was sequenced within a study of T cells after yellow fever vaccination (dated by TCRdb to between 2018 and 2020). Background on the whole study: Libraries from fractions with low cell numbers were prepared with the SMART-Seq v4 Ultra Low Input RNA kit. Blood was drawn at multiple timepoints before and after primary and secondary immunization, with bulk PBMC replicates and cell subsets isolated. To follow T-cell clones before and after primary and booster YFV17D yellow fever vaccination, bulk TCR alpha and beta repertoires were sequenced over time. The cohort comprised two healthy male donors, one aged 18 to 30 and one aged 30 to 39 years.

V sheds 2 bases and J sheds 0 bases, leaving 7 bases between their ends. According to the germline V gene, CDR1 reads MDHEN and CDR2 reads SYDVKM. The CDR3, cysteine through phenylalanine, is 15 amino acids long. CDR3 DNA only is kept here, 45 bases in frame from base 1. TCR cDNA was synthesized by 5'RACE template switching, which introduced a universal primer site and unique molecular identifiers. Priming for cDNA synthesis came from both the TCR alpha and TCR beta constant segments. Two PCR steps were used to amplify libraries, with sample barcodes and sequencing adapters being added in the second step. Sequencing of libraries was done on Illumina HiSeq 2500 (2x100 bp) or NovaSeq (2x150 bp). In the paper's pipeline: Demultiplexing of reads and collapsing into UMI consensus sequences were performed with MIGEC, and V(D)J alignment was carried out with MiXCR. Vaccine-responding clonotypes were identified with edgeR using replicate PBMC samples, with FDR below 0.01 and a log2 fold change above 5 up to day 15 being required. Each bulk clonotype was labeled CD4 or CD8 based on which sequenced repertoire, CD4 or CD8, contained the clonotype at higher abundance. In TCRdb, the public reads were trimmed at Q25 with fastp and aligned with MiXCR, with productive beta chains retained. A single entry per CDR3 protein holds the most common genes and DNA from its merged rows. The V and J calls were not made by the authors but by TCRdb's processing. The sample includes some 160,000 distinct CDR3 sequences, with around 7.3% observed a single time. The ten largest clonotypes hold more than 2% of the sample.

Interpreted using the paper, the treatment or condition label stands for: live attenuated yellow fever vaccine strain. PBMCs were isolated from peripheral blood using a standard Ficoll-Paque protocol. Dynabeads CD4 and CD8 positive selection kits were used to isolate CD4 and CD8 T-cell fractions. TriZol was used to extract RNA from bulk PBMCs, CD4 and CD8 fractions, and dextramer-positive and dextramer-negative fractions. A note on this clonotype: No cognate antigen has been identified for it. Nothing much larger sits one base from this clone, and base qualities are not available.

Summary of the overall study and its limitations: The secondary T-cell response was weaker than the primary response but faster, peaking on day 5 instead of day 15. Only a couple of donors were included in the study, so the extent to which the findings can be generalized is limited. A small fraction of clonotypes appeared in both the CD4 and CD8 compartments, likely as a result of convergent recombination. After the booster, most clones that had expanded after primary vaccination were detected again (roughly 95% of CD4 and about 88% of CD8), suggesting broad maintenance of memory. Because abundant contaminating clonotypes from the bulk population could be contained in FACS-sorted repertoires, computational filtering was required.

The chain is assembled from TRBV28 and TRBJ2-2; confidence is insufficient to name the D gene. This sequence originates from a man younger than 35 who received the YFV17D yellow fever vaccine. The material was CD4+ T cells sorted from PBMCs, obtained less than 6 days after the first yellow fever vaccination. The CDR3 reads as follows: CASSLGGTNTGELFF. The DNA sequence is given as TGTGCCAGCAGTTTAGGCGGTACGAACACCGGGGAGCTGTTTTTT.